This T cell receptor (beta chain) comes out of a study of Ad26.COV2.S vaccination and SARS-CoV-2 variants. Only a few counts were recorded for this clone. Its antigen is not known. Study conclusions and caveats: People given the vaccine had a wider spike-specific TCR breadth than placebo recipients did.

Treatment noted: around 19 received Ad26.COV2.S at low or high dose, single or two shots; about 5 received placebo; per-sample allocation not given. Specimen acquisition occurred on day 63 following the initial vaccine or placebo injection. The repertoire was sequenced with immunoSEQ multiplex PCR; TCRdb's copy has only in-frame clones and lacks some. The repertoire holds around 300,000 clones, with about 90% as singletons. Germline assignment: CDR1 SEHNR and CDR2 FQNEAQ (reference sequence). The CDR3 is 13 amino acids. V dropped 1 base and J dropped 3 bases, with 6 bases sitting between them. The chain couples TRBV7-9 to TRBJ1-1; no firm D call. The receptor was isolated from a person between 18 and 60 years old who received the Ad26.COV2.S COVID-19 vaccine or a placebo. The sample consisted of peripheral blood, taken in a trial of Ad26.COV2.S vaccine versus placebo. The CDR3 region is CASSLGYDTEAFF. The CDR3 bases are TGTGCCAGCAGCTTAGGGTATGACACTGAAGCTTTCTTT.